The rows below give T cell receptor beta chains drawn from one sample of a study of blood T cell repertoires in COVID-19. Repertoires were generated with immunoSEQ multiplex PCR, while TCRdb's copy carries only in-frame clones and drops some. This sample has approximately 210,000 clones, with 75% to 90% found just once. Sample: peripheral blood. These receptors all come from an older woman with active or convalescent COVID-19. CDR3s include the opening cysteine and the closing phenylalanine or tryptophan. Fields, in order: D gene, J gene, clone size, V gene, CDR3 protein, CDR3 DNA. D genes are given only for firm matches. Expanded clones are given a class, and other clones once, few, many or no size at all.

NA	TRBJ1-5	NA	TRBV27	CASSLSWGFQPQHF	TGTGCCAGCAGTTTATCTTGGGGCTTTCAGCCCCAGCATTTT
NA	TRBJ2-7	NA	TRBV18	CASSPFQGNEQYF	TGTGCCAGCTCACCTTTCCAGGGGAACGAGCAGTACTTC
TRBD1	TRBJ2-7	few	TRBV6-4	CASSPGTGTDEQYF	TGTGCCAGCAGCCCCGGGACAGGGACTGACGAGCAGTACTTC
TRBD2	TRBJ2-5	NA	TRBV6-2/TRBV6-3	CASSQQAGGRETQYF	TGTGCCAGCAGCCAACAGGCGGGGGGGCGGGAGACCCAGTACTTC
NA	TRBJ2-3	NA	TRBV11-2	CASSLNSYTDTQYF	TGTGCCAGCAGCTTAAACTCATACACAGATACGCAGTATTTT
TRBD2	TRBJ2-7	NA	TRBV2	CASSGLAGYEQYF	TGTGCCAGCAGTGGCCTAGCGGGCTACGAGCAGTACTTC
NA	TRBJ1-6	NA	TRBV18	CASSPTASTGNSPLHF	TGTGCCAGCTCACCGACGGCGTCCACGGGTAATTCACCCCTCCACTTT
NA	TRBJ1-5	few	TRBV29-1	CSVGGDQPQHF	TGCAGCGTTGGCGGGGATCAGCCCCAGCATTTT
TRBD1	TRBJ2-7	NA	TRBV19	CASSRSRGLHEQYF	TGTGCCAGTAGTAGGTCCAGGGGGCTGCACGAGCAGTACTTC
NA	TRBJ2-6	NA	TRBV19	CASKSGRGANVLTF	TGTGCCAGTAAGTCAGGGCGAGGGGCCAACGTCCTGACTTTC
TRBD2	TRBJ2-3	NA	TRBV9	CASSLRTSGGAGTQYF	TGTGCCAGCAGCCTTCGGACTAGCGGGGGGGCCGGTACGCAGTATTTT
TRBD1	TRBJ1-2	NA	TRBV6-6	CASSPPDRGNYGYTF	TGTGCCAGCAGCCCCCCCGACAGGGGGAATTATGGCTACACCTTC
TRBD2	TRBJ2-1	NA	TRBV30	CAWSDPGLAGGVYNEQFF	TGTGCCTGGAGTGACCCTGGGCTAGCGGGGGGCGTATACAATGAGCAGTTCTTC
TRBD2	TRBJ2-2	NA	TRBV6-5	CASGSGGNTGELFF	TGTGCCAGCGGGAGCGGGGGGAACACCGGGGAGCTGTTTTTT
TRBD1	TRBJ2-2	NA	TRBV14	CASSPRTGGTGELFF	TGTGCCAGCAGCCCGAGGACAGGGGGCACCGGGGAGCTGTTTTTT
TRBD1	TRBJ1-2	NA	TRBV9	CASSVGQGGGYTF	TGTGCCAGCAGCGTCGGACAGGGAGGTGGCTACACCTTC
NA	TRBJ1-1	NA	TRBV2	CASSVSVTEAFF	TGTGCCAGCAGTGTTTCGGTGACTGAAGCTTTCTTT
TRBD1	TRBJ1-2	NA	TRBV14	CASSQGPRLLSAGGWGYTF	TGTGCCAGCAGCCAAGGACCGAGACTCCTTTCCGCAGGGGGTTGGGGCTACACCTTC
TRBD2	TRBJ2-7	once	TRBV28	CASSLPGTINTYEQYF	TGTGCCAGCAGTTTACCCGGGACTATCAATACCTACGAGCAGTACTTC
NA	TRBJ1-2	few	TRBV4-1	CASSQRAGTIDGYTF	TGCGCCAGCAGCCAACGGGCCGGGACAATCGATGGCTACACCTTC
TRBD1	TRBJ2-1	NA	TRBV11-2	CASSAAGTGVYNEQFF	TGTGCCAGCAGCGCGGCCGGGACAGGGGTCTACAATGAGCAGTTCTTC
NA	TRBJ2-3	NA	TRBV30	CAWTFSLDTSTDTQYF	TGTGCCTGGACCTTTAGTCTTGACACCAGCACAGATACGCAGTATTTT
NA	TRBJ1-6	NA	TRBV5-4	CASSSRQNSPLHF	TGTGCCAGCAGCTCGCGACAGAATTCACCCCTCCACTTT
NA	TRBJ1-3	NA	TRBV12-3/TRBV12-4	CASSLSVNTIYF	TGTGCCAGCAGTTTATCGGTAAACACCATATATTTT
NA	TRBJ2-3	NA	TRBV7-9	CASSLVTGPSTDTQYF	TGTGCCAGCAGCTTAGTTACAGGCCCTAGCACAGATACGCAGTATTTT
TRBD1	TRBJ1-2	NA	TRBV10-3	CAISPPPQGVGYGYTF	TGTGCCATCAGTCCCCCCCCACAGGGGGTGGGCTATGGCTACACCTTC
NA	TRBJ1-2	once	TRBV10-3	CAISEQEHYGYTF	TGTGCCATCAGTGAGCAGGAACACTATGGCTACACCTTC
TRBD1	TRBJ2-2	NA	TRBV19	CASSMGGDRESNTGELFF	TGTGCCAGTAGTATGGGAGGGGACAGGGAGAGTAACACCGGGGAGCTGTTTTTT
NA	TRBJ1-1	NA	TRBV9	CASSETGNTEAFF	TGTGCCAGCAGCGAGACGGGGAACACTGAAGCTTTCTTT
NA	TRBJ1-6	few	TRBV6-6	CASSYSKQRDSPLHF	TGTGCCAGCAGTTACTCGAAACAGCGGGATTCACCCCTCCACTTT
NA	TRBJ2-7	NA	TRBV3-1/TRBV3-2	CASSQGLQGKGYEQYF	TGTGCCAGCAGCCAAGGGCTCCAGGGAAAAGGGTACGAGCAGTACTTC
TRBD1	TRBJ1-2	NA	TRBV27	CASSLSSPGGLGYGYTF	TGTGCCAGCAGTTTGTCGAGTCCAGGGGGCTTGGGCTATGGCTACACCTTC
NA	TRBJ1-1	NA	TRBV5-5	CASSLLPPRGNTEAFF	TGTGCCAGCAGCTTGCTCCCACCTCGGGGAAACACTGAAGCTTTCTTT
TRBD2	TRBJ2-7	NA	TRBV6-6	CASSLAGGLYEQYF	TGTGCCAGCAGTCTAGCGGGAGGGCTCTACGAGCAGTACTTC
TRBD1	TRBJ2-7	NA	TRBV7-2	CASSLVGQASYEQYF	TGTGCCAGCAGCTTAGTGGGACAGGCGAGCTACGAGCAGTACTTC
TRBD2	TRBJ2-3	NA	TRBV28	CASSPQLAGGLDTQYF	TGTGCCAGCAGCCCACAACTAGCGGGAGGGCTGGATACGCAGTATTTT
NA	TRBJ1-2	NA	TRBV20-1	CSASSTGNYGYTF	TGCAGTGCTAGTTCTACAGGGAACTATGGCTACACCTTC